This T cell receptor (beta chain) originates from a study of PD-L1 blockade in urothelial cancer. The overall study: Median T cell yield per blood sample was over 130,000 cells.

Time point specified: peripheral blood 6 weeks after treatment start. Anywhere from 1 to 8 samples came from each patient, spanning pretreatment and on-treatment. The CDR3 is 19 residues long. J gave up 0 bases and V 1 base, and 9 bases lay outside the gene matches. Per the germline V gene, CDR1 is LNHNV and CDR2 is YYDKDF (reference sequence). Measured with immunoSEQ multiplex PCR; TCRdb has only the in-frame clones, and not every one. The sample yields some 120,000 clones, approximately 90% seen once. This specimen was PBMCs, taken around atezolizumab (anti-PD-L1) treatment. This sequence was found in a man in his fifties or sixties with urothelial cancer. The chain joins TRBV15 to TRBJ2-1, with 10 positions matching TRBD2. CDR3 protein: CATSRGGSGGTSSYNEQFF. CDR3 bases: TGTGCCACCAGCAGAGGGGGTAGCGGGGGGACCAGCTCCTACAATGAGCAGTTCTTC.